These T cell receptor beta chains were read from a single sample in a study of a mutant IDH1 vaccine in newly diagnosed glioma. The repertoire was sequenced with immunoSEQ multiplex PCR; TCRdb's copy has only in-frame clones and lacks some. Among some 59,000 clones listed, around 80% were seen once. This material consisted of PBMCs, taken from a glioma patient treated with radiotherapy, temozolomide or both. These receptors were obtained from a man younger than 30 with glioma. The CDR3 runs from the conserved cysteine through the conserved F or W. Each record gives: clone size, D gene, V gene, J gene, CDR3 DNA, CDR3 protein. The D gene is left open where the match is weak. Expanded clones are given a class, and other clones once, few, many or no size at all.

-	-	TRBV10-3	TRBJ1-1	TGTGCCATCAGTGAGTCTGAGGGGGGTGGGAACACTGAAGCTTTCTTT	CAISESEGGGNTEAFF
-	-	TRBV5-6	TRBJ1-1	TGTGCCAGCAGCGAGGTTCTGGCCACGGGAACTGAAGCTTTCTTT	CASSEVLATGTEAFF
-	-	TRBV9	TRBJ1-2	TGTGCCAGCAGCGTCTCGGGGGCTGTAGGCTACACCTTC	CASSVSGAVGYTF
-	TRBD1	TRBV9	TRBJ2-3	TGTGCCAGCAGCGTAGGGAAGGGGGCGGTGGCAGATACGCAGTATTTT	CASSVGKGAVADTQYF
-	-	TRBV28	TRBJ1-2	TGTGCCAGCAGTCCTGCACAGGATTTGTTCGACTATGGCTACACCTTC	CASSPAQDLFDYGYTF
-	-	TRBV29-1	TRBJ2-2	TGCAGCGTTTTGAGCGGGGAGCTGTTTTTT	CSVLSGELFF
-	-	TRBV9	TRBJ2-7	TGTGCCAGCAGCGCCTTCGGGCAACCCTCCTACGAGCAGTACTTC	CASSAFGQPSYEQYF
-	TRBD1	TRBV6-5	TRBJ1-4	TGTGCCAGCAGTTACTCGGGAGGGGGCGGTGAAAAACTGTTTTTT	CASSYSGGGGEKLFF
-	-	TRBV2	TRBJ2-2	TGTGCCAGCAGGGGAAGGACCCTCGCCGGGGAGCTGTTTTTT	CASRGRTLAGELFF
-	-	TRBV29-1	TRBJ2-7	TGCAGCGTTGAGGTGACAGGCGTTTCCTACGAGCAGTACTTC	CSVEVTGVSYEQYF
-	-	TRBV15	TRBJ1-2	TGTGCCACCAGCAGGGATTCTCGGCCGGGGAAGTTCAGCTATGGCTACACCTTC	CATSRDSRPGKFSYGYTF
-	-	TRBV30	TRBJ2-1	TGTGCCTGGAGTGTCATCGCGGGACAGCAGTTCTTC	CAWSVIAGQQFF
-	TRBD1	TRBV19	TRBJ1-1	TGTGCCAGTAGGGGGGGACAGGTGAACACTGAAGCTTTCTTT	CASRGGQVNTEAFF
-	TRBD1	TRBV7-2	TRBJ1-2	TGTGCCAGCAGCCCGGGAAAAGGGGGCCTGGGAGACTATGGCTACACCTTC	CASSPGKGGLGDYGYTF
-	-	TRBV19	TRBJ1-2	TGTGCCAGTAGTATAGGGGCGGCTTACGGCTACACCTTC	CASSIGAAYGYTF
once	TRBD2	TRBV2	TRBJ2-1	TGTGCCAGCAGTGAAGCGGTGGTAGCGGGAGTTTCTTCTTCCTACAATGAGCAGTTCTTC	CASSEAVVAGVSSSYNEQFF
once	TRBD1	TRBV15	TRBJ2-7	TGTGCCACCAGCAGCGACAGGGTCCGCGAGCAGTACTTC	CATSSDRVREQYF
-	TRBD1	TRBV6-6	TRBJ2-7	TGTGCCAGCATTAGGACAGGGGGTATGAACGAGCAGTACTTC	CASIRTGGMNEQYF
-	TRBD1	TRBV27	TRBJ2-7	TGTGCCAGCAGTTTAACAGGGGCCTACGAGCAGTACTTC	CASSLTGAYEQYF
-	TRBD1	TRBV5-1	TRBJ1-4	TGCGCCAGCAGCTCAACCGGGACAGGGGGCGCAGGTCTGTATTTT	CASSSTGTGGAGLYF
-	-	TRBV6-5	TRBJ1-2	TGTGCCAGCAGTTACTCAAGACAGTTCTATGGCTACACCTTC	CASSYSRQFYGYTF
-	-	TRBV6-4	TRBJ1-2	TGTGCCCCCGGGAAAGAATTGAATAACTATGGCTACACCTTC	CAPGKELNNYGYTF
-	TRBD1	TRBV30	TRBJ2-7	TGTGCCGGGCTACACAGGGGCTCCTACGAGCAGTACTTC	CAGLHRGSYEQYF
-	-	TRBV6-5	TRBJ2-5	TGTGCCAGCAGTTACTCTTCCGGGGCCTTCGGTGAGACCCAGTACTTC	CASSYSSGAFGETQYF
-	-	TRBV30	TRBJ1-6	TGTGCCTGGAGTCTTTCTACAGGGTCGAGATCACCCCTCCACTTT	CAWSLSTGSRSPLHF
-	-	TRBV5-1	TRBJ1-2	TGCGCCAGCAGCCCTGCCCCCCCAGAGGGCTACGGGGGCTACACCTTC	CASSPAPPEGYGGYTF
-	TRBD1	TRBV7-9	TRBJ2-5	TGTGCCAGCAGCCTCCAAGGACAGGGGCTCCTAGAGACCCAGTACTTC	CASSLQGQGLLETQYF
-	TRBD2	TRBV4-2	TRBJ2-3	TGTGCCAGCAGCACCATAGCGGTGGGGACTATCACAGATACGCAGTATTTT	CASSTIAVGTITDTQYF
-	-	TRBV2	TRBJ2-2	TGTGCCAGCGGGCCAAGTGGGCAGGTTCAGCGTGACACCGGGGAGCTGTTTTTT	CASGPSGQVQRDTGELFF
-	-	TRBV11-2	TRBJ1-1	TGTGCCAGCAGTTCCCTCGCGGGTGCCACTGAAGCTTTCTTT	CASSSLAGATEAFF
once	-	TRBV29-1	TRBJ2-7	TGCAGCGGGACGGCGAACTCCTACGAGCAGTACTTC	CSGTANSYEQYF
-	-	TRBV5-5	TRBJ1-2	TGTGCCAGCAGCCCCCAACAGGGTTTTAACTATGGCTACACCTTC	CASSPQQGFNYGYTF
few	-	TRBV13	TRBJ1-1	TGTGCCAGCAGCTTAGCGTGGGGGGCGGGGGCTTTCTTT	CASSLAWGAGAFF
-	TRBD1	TRBV7-9	TRBJ1-3	TGTGCCAGCAGCCGGACAGGGGGCGGAAACACCATATATTTT	CASSRTGGGNTIYF
-	TRBD1	TRBV5-5	TRBJ1-3	TGTGCCAGCAGATTCGGACAGGGTACGGGAAACACCATATATTTT	CASRFGQGTGNTIYF
-	-	TRBV15	TRBJ1-2	TGTGCCACCAGCTTCGGGGGAGGTGGCTACACCTTC	CATSFGGGGYTF
-	-	TRBV5-4	TRBJ1-4	TGTGCCAGCAGCGGGGACTTGTTCAGGGATGAAAAACTGTTTTTT	CASSGDLFRDEKLFF
few	-	TRBV4-3	TRBJ1-1	TGCGCCAGCAGCCAAGAGAACATGGCAGGGGTTTTTACTGAAGCTTTCTTT	CASSQENMAGVFTEAFF
-	-	TRBV6-6	TRBJ1-2	TGTGCCAGCAGTCCAAATTATGGCTACACCTTC	CASSPNYGYTF
-	TRBD2	TRBV7-2	TRBJ2-7	TGTGCCAGCAGCTTAGCGACTAGCGGGGGATACTACGAGCAGTACTTC	CASSLATSGGYYEQYF
-	-	TRBV4-2	TRBJ2-3	TGTGCCAGCAGTGGGAGCACAGATACGCAGTATTTT	CASSGSTDTQYF
-	TRBD1	TRBV7-2	TRBJ2-7	TGTGCCAGCAGCCCGGGACAGGGGCCATACGAGCAGTACTTC	CASSPGQGPYEQYF
-	-	TRBV20-1	TRBJ2-2	TGCAGTGCAAGGGGGACCGGGGAGCTGTTTTTT	CSARGTGELFF
-	-	TRBV4-3	TRBJ2-7	TGCGCCAGCAGCCAAGATATCGGGAGACTAAGCTCCTACGAGCAGTACTTC	CASSQDIGRLSSYEQYF
-	-	TRBV7-8	TRBJ2-7	TGTGCCAGCAGCTCGACAACCGGGACCAGTGGGCTCTACGAGCAGTACTTC	CASSSTTGTSGLYEQYF
-	-	TRBV6-4	TRBJ1-1	TGTGCCAGCAGTGACTTGGACAGAACCCTAGCGGCTTTCTTT	CASSDLDRTLAAFF
-	-	TRBV6-6	TRBJ1-5	TGTGCCAGCAGTTTCACCGGGACGGGAGCCCAGCATTTT	CASSFTGTGAQHF
-	TRBD1	TRBV7-6	TRBJ2-7	TGTGCCAGCAGCTTTGGACAGGGGCGCTACGAGCAGTACTTC	CASSFGQGRYEQYF
-	-	TRBV6-1	TRBJ1-3	TGTGCCAGCAGTGTGTCCGGGGGAGATACCATATATTTT	CASSVSGGDTIYF
-	TRBD2	TRBV15	TRBJ2-7	TGTGCCACCAGCAGAGGACTAGCGGGAGGTTACCACGAGCAGTACTTC	CATSRGLAGGYHEQYF
-	-	TRBV6-5	TRBJ1-1	TGTGCCAGCAGTTACTCGGCAGAAGGAGGAGCTTTCTTT	CASSYSAEGGAFF
-	-	TRBV5-1	TRBJ1-1	TGCGCCAGCAGCTTTGGAGAGGGCACTGAAGCTTTCTTT	CASSFGEGTEAFF
-	-	TRBV7-8	TRBJ1-1	TGTGCCAGCAGCCCCTTCACCTTGAACACTGAAGCTTTCTTT	CASSPFTLNTEAFF
-	TRBD1	TRBV19	TRBJ1-5	TGTGCCAGTGAGGGACAGTTCAATCAGCCCCAGCATTTT	CASEGQFNQPQHF
-	TRBD2	TRBV4-2	TRBJ2-5	TGTGCCAGCAGTCCCCTAGCGGGAGACCAAGAGACCCAGTACTTC	CASSPLAGDQETQYF
-	TRBD1	TRBV5-4	TRBJ2-7	TGTGCCAGCAGCTACCCCGGACAGGGAAGTCGGTACGAGCAGTACTTC	CASSYPGQGSRYEQYF
-	-	TRBV20-1	TRBJ2-5	TGCAGTCCGGACCAAGAGACCCAGTACTTC	CSPDQETQYF
-	TRBD1	TRBV2	TRBJ2-2	TGTGCCAGCAGTGCTGTGACAGGGCCCGGGGAGCTGTTTTTT	CASSAVTGPGELFF
-	TRBD2	TRBV5-1	TRBJ2-7	TGCGCCAGCAGCCCGGCCGAAGGACTAGCGGCCTACGAGCAGTACTTC	CASSPAEGLAAYEQYF